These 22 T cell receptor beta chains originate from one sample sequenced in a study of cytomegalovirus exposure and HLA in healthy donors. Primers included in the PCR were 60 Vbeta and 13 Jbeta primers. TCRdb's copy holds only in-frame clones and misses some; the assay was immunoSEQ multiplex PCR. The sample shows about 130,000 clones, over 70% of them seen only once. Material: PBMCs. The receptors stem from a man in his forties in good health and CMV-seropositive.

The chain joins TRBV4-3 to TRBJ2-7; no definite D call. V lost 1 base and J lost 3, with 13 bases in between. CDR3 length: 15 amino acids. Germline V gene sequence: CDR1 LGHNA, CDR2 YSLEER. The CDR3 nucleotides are TGCGCCAGCAGCCAAGTTGTCGCGGAAAACTACGAGCAGTACTTC. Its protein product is CASSQVVAENYEQYF.

This CDR3 reads CASSSKGLVIITGELFF. The CDR3 nucleotides are TGTGCCAGCAGTTCCAAGGGACTAGTTATTATAACCGGGGAGCTGTTTTTT. J is TRBJ2-2 and V is TRBV28, with 8 bases that match TRBD2. Germline assignment: CDR1 MDHEN and CDR2 SYDVKM. After removal of 4 bases from V and 5 bases from J, the junction contained 12 bases not matched to a gene. This CDR3 is built from 17 residues.

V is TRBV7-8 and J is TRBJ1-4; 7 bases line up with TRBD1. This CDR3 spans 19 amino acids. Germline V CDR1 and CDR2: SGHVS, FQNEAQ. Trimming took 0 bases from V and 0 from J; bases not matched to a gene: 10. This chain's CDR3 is CASSLAQEAGGSTNEKLFF. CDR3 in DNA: TGTGCCAGCAGCTTAGCGCAGGAGGCAGGGGGATCAACTAATGAAAAACTGTTTTTT.

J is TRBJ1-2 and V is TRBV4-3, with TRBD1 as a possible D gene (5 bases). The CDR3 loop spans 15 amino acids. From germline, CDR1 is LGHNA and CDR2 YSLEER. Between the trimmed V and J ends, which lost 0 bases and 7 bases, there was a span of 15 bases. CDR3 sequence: CASSQDGGELFGYTF. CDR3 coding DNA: TGCGCCAGCAGCCAAGATGGGGGGGAACTTTTTGGCTACACCTTC.

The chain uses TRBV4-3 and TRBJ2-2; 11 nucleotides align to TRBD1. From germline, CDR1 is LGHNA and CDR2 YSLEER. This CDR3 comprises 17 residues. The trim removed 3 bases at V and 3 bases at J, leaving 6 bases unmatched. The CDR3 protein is CASSHTGTGGYTGELFF. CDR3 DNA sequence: TGCGCCAGCAGCCATACCGGGACAGGGGGTTACACCGGGGAGCTGTTTTTT.

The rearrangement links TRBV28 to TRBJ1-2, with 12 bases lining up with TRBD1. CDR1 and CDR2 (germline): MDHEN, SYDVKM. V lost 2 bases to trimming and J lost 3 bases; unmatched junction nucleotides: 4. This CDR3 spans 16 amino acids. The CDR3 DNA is TGTGCCAGCAGTTTAGGGGGGACAGGGGGCGACTATGGCTACACCTTC. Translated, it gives CASSLGGTGGDYGYTF.

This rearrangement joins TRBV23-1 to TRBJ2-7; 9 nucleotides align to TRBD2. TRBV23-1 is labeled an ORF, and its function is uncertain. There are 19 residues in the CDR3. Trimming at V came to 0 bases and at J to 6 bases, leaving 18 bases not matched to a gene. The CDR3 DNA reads TGCGCCAGCAGTCAATCGGGCCCGGGATTGGCGGGAGGGCCCCGCGAGCAGTACTTC. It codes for CASSQSGPGLAGGPREQYF.

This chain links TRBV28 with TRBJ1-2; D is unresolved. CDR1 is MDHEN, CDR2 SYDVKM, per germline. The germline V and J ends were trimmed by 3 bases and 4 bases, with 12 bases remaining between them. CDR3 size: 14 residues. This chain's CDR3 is CASSFRGSGYGYTF. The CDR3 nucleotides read TGTGCCAGCAGTTTTCGGGGTTCAGGCTATGGCTACACCTTC.

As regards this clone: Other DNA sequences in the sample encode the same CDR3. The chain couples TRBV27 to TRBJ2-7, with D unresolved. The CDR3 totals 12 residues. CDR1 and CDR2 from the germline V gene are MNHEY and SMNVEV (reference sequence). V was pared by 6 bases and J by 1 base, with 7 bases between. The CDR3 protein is CASSSASYEQYF. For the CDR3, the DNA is TGTGCCAGCAGCTCAGCGTCCTACGAGCAGTACTTC.

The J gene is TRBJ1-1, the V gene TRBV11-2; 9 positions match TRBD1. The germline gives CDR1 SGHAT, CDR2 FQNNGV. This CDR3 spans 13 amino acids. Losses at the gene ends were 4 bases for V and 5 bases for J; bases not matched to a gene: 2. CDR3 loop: CASSSGTGTEAFF. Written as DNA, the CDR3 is TGTGCCAGCAGCTCAGGGACAGGGACTGAAGCTTTCTTT.

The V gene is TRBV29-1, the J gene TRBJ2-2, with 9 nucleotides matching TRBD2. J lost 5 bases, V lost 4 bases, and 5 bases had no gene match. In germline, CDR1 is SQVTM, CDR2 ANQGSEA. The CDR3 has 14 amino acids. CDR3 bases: TGCAGCGTTGGGGGCGGGAGGGGAACCGGGGAGCTGTTTTTT. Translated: CSVGGGRGTGELFF.

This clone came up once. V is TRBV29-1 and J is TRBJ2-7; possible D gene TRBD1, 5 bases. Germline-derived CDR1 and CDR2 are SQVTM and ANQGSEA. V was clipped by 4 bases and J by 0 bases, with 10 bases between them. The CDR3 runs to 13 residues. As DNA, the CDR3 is TGCAGCGTTGGTGGACATAGCTCCTACGAGCAGTACTTC. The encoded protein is CSVGGHSSYEQYF.

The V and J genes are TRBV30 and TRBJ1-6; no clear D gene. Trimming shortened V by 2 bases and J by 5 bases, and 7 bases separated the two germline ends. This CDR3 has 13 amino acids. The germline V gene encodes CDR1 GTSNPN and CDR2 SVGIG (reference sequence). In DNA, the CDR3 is TGTGCCTGGAGTCTTATAGATAATTCACCCCTCCACTTT. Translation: CAWSLIDNSPLHF.

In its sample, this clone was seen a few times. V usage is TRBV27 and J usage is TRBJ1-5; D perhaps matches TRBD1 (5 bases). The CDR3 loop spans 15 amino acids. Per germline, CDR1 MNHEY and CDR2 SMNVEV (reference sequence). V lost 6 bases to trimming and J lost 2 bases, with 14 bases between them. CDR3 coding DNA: TGTGCCAGCAGGGGGCAGGGCTCCGGCAATCAGCCCCAGCATTTT. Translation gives CASRGQGSGNQPQHF.

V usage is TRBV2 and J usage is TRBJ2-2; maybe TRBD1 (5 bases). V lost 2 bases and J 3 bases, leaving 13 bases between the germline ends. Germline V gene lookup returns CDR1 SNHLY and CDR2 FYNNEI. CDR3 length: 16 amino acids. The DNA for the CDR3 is TGTGCCAGCAGTGAAAGGCAGGGTATGGACACCGGGGAGCTGTTTTTT. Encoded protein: CASSERQGMDTGELFF.

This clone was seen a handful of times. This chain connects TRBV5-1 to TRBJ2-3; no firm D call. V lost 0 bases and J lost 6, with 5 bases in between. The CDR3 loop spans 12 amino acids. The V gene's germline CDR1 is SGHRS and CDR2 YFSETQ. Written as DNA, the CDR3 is TGCGCCAGCAGCTTGGCTTTGGATACGCAGTATTTT. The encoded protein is CASSLALDTQYF.

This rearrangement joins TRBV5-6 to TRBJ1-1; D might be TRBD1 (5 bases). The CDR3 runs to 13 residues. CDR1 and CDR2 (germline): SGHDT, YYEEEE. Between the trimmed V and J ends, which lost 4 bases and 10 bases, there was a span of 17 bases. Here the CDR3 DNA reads TGTGCCAGCAGCCTAGGGGTCACCGTGAGAGCTTTCTTT. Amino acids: CASSLGVTVRAFF.

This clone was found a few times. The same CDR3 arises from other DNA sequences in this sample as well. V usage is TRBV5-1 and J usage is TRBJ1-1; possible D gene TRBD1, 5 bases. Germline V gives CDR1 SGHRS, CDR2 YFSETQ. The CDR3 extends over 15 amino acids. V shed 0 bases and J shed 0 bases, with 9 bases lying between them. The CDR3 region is CASSLDRGMNTEAFF. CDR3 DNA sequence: TGCGCCAGCAGCTTGGATCGGGGGATGAACACTGAAGCTTTCTTT.

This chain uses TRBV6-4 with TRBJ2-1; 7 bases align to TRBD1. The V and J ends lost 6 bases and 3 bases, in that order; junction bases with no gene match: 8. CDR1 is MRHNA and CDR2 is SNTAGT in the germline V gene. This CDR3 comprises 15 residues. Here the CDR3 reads CASSQTGTDYNEQFF. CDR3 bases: TGTGCCAGCAGCCAAACCGGGACAGACTACAATGAGCAGTTCTTC.

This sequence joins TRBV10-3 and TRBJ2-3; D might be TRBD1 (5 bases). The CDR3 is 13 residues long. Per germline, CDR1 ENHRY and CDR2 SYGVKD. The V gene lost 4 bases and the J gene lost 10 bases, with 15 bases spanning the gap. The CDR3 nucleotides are TGTGCCATCAGTGGGACAAACTCGCCCCCGCAGTATTTT. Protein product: CAISGTNSPPQYF.

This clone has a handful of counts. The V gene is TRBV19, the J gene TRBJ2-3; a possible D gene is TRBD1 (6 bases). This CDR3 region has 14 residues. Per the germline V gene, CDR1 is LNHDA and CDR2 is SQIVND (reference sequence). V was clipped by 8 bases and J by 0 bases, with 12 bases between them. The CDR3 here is CASRRTVSTDTQYF. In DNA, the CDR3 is TGTGCCAGTCGAAGGACAGTTAGCACAGATACGCAGTATTTT. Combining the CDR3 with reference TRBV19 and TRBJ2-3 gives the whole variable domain DGGITQSPKYLFRKEGQNVTLSCEQNLNHDAMYWYRQDPGQGLRLIYYSQIVNDFQKGDIAEGYSVSREKKESFPLTVTSAQKNPTAFYLCASRRTVSTDTQYFGPGTRLTVL.

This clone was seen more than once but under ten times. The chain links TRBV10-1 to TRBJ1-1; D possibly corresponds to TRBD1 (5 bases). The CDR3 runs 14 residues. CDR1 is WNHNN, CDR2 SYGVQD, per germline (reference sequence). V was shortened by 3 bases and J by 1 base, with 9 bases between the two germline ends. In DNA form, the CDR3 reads TGCGCCAGCAGTGATCAGGGCCCGAACACTGAAGCTTTCTTT. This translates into CASSDQGPNTEAFF.